A selection of T cell receptor beta chains follows, all from one sample in a study of blood T cells in healthy people across ages. One entry per CDR3 protein, called by TCRdb with MiXCR from the 5' RACE reads. The table lists almost 1 million distinct CDR3 sequences, roughly half of them singletons, with over 20% in the top ten. Sequencing used blood. The source is a woman aged 60-75 years in good health. Each CDR3 is given with its conserved first and last residue. A D gene is named only where the DNA matches it firmly. Not every row has a clone size; where given, it reads once, few, many or a size class.

>TRBJ2-7|.|TRBV20-1|many
CSARDLTYEQYF
TGCAGTGCTAGAGATCTAACTTACGAGCAGTACTTC
>TRBJ1-2|.|TRBV6-5|.
CASSYQGSGGYTF
TGTGCCAGCAGTTATCAAGGGTCGGGTGGCTACACCTTC
>TRBJ1-2|.|TRBV20-1|.
CSARVRGGASDGYTF
TGCAGTGCTAGAGTTCGGGGGGGGGCTTCGGATGGCTACACCTTC
>TRBJ2-3|.|TRBV28|.
CASTTGGYTDTQYF
TGTGCCAGCACCACCGGAGGGTACACAGATACGCAGTATTTT
>TRBJ2-3|.|TRBV28|.
CASRGKGADTQYF
TGTGCCAGCAGGGGCAAGGGCGCAGATACGCAGTATTTT
>TRBJ2-7|TRBD2|TRBV10-3|.
CAISDTAGAYNEQYF
TGTGCCATCAGTGATACAGCGGGAGCCTACAATGAGCAGTACTTC
>TRBJ1-2|TRBD1|TRBV4-3|.
CASSQDVTGAYGYTF
TGCGCCAGCAGCCAAGATGTAACAGGGGCCTATGGCTACACCTTC
>TRBJ2-5|.|TRBV5-8|.
CASSLAIRASETQYF
TGTGCCAGCAGCTTGGCCATCAGGGCCTCGGAGACCCAGTACTTC
>TRBJ2-3|TRBD2|TRBV7-2|few
CASSLGPLMGGPLADTQYF
TGTGCCAGCAGCTTAGGCCCTCTTATGGGAGGGCCTTTGGCAGATACGCAGTATTTT
>TRBJ2-7|TRBD2|TRBV7-8|.
CASSLLTVETGTSGIRNSDEQYF
TGTGCCAGCAGCTTATTGACAGTAGAGACCGGGACTAGCGGGATCAGAAACTCCGACGAGCAGTACTTC
>TRBJ1-2|TRBD1|TRBV9|few
CASSASRGRNYGYTF
TGTGCCAGCAGCGCCTCCAGGGGGAGAAACTATGGCTACACCTTC
>TRBJ2-7|.|TRBV20-1|.
CSAIGGGYEQYF
TGCAGTGCTATTGGGGGCGGCTACGAGCAGTACTTC
>TRBJ2-4|.|TRBV13|few
CASSLMLGGFSNIQYF
TGTGCCAGCAGCTTAATGTTAGGGGGATTTTCGAACATTCAGTACTTC
>TRBJ2-7|TRBD2|TRBV3-1|.
CASSHPPAGGTYEQYF
TGTGCCAGCAGCCACCCCCCTGCGGGGGGAACCTACGAGCAGTACTTC
>TRBJ2-1|.|TRBV3-1|.
CASSLPYRVLREQFF
TGTGCCAGCAGCCTCCCTTATAGGGTTCTTCGTGAGCAGTTCTTC
>TRBJ2-2|TRBD2|TRBV5-5|.
CASSWTSMVTGELFF
TGTGCCAGCAGCTGGACTAGCATGGTCACCGGGGAGCTGTTTTTT
>TRBJ1-1|.|TRBV2|.
CASSEDGPLNTEAFF
TGTGCCAGCAGTGAAGATGGACCGCTGAACACTGAAGCTTTCTTT
>TRBJ1-5|.|TRBV2|few
CASGGRNNQPQHF
TGTGCCAGCGGAGGACGGAACAATCAGCCCCAGCATTTT
>TRBJ2-1|TRBD2|TRBV7-2|.
CASSPLAGRNEQFF
TGTGCCAGCAGTCCCCTAGCGGGAAGGAATGAGCAGTTCTTC
>TRBJ2-1|.|TRBV28|.
CASSESSGTYNEQFF
TGTGCCAGCAGTGAATCGTCCGGGACTTACAATGAGCAGTTCTTC
>TRBJ2-7|TRBD2|TRBV5-6|few
CASSFSTGLAGYEQYF
TGTGCCAGCAGCTTCTCCACGGGACTAGCGGGATACGAGCAGTACTTC
>TRBJ2-3|TRBD1|TRBV6-1|.
CASRDRGQSTDTQYF
TGTGCCAGCAGGGACAGGGGGCAGAGCACAGATACGCAGTATTTT
>TRBJ2-7|TRBD2|TRBV15|.
CATSRELAVEIYEQYF
TGTGCCACCAGCAGAGAACTAGCGGTAGAGATCTATGAGCAGTACTTC
>TRBJ2-1|TRBD2|TRBV4-2|.
CASSRPLVGHIGTSGRGNEQFF
TGTGCCAGCAGCCGCCCTTTGGTGGGACATATCGGGACTAGCGGGAGGGGGAATGAGCAGTTCTTC
>TRBJ2-3|TRBD2|TRBV29-1|few
CSVGTSGSYTQYF
TGCAGCGTGGGGACTAGCGGGAGTTACACGCAGTATTTT
>TRBJ1-5|.|TRBV20-1|few
CSASLHGGNQPQHF
TGCAGTGCTAGTCTCCACGGGGGCAATCAGCCCCAGCATTTT
>TRBJ2-7|.|TRBV14|few
CASSRWGELVHEQYF
TGTGCCAGCAGCCGGTGGGGGGAGCTTGTCCACGAGCAGTACTTC
>TRBJ2-7|.|TRBV6-5|.
CASSYVQGRPYEQYF
TGTGCCAGCAGTTACGTACAGGGCCGGCCCTACGAGCAGTACTTC
>TRBJ2-7|TRBD2|TRBV9|few
CASSVGSGRLYEQYF
TGTGCCAGCAGCGTAGGTAGCGGGAGACTCTACGAGCAGTACTTC
>TRBJ1-6|TRBD1|TRBV6-5|.
CASSSRDRDSPLHF
TGTGCCAGCAGTTCCCGGGACAGGGATTCACCCCTCCACTTT
>TRBJ2-1|.|TRBV28|.
CAIQGGNEQFF
TGTGCCATCCAGGGGGGCAATGAGCAGTTCTTC
>TRBJ2-3|.|TRBV28|.
CASSYLIGPRKIPDTQYF
TGTGCCAGCAGTTACTTGATCGGACCACGGAAGATCCCAGATACGCAGTATTTT
>TRBJ2-5|TRBD1|TRBV7-8|.
CASRWTGRGETQYF
TGTGCCAGCAGATGGACAGGACGTGGAGAGACCCAGTACTTC
>TRBJ2-5|TRBD1|TRBV24-1|.
CATSDAGTGRETQYF
TGTGCCACCAGTGATGCCGGGACAGGGAGGGAGACCCAGTACTTC
>TRBJ2-7|TRBD2|TRBV7-3|.
CASSPEARTSGRPYEQYF
TGTGCCAGCAGCCCAGAAGCGAGAACTAGCGGGAGGCCCTACGAGCAGTACTTC
>TRBJ1-1|.|TRBV29-1|.
CSVVRALNTEAFF
TGCAGCGTTGTGAGGGCCTTGAACACTGAAGCTTTCTTT
>TRBJ2-3|.|TRBV5-1|.
CASSLNVYTDTQYF
TGCGCCAGCAGCTTGAACGTGTACACAGATACGCAGTATTTT
>TRBJ2-1|.|TRBV14|few
CASSQESYNEQFF
TGTGCCAGCAGCCAAGAATCCTACAATGAGCAGTTCTTC
>TRBJ2-1|.|TRBV20-1|few
CSARDKNGRVGPTFF
TGCAGTGCTAGAGATAAAAATGGTAGGGTAGGGCCCACGTTCTTC
>TRBJ2-3|.|TRBV12-3/TRBV12-4|.
CASSFSGIGDTQYF
TGTGCCAGCAGTTTCTCCGGGATCGGGGATACGCAGTATTTT
>TRBJ1-5|.|TRBV20-1|.
CSASPEALGQPQHF
TGCAGTGCTAGCCCGGAGGCCCTGGGGCAGCCCCAGCATTTT
>TRBJ2-7|TRBD1|TRBV12-3/TRBV12-4|.
CASSPGQVLYEQYF
TGTGCCAGCAGCCCGGGACAGGTACTCTACGAGCAGTACTTC
>TRBJ1-4|.|TRBV15|.
CATSRDLRDFNEKLFF
TGTGCCACCAGCAGAGATCTCCGCGATTTTAATGAAAAACTGTTTTTT
>TRBJ2-1|TRBD2|TRBV29-1|.
CSVEDPRTSGSGNEQFF
TGCAGCGTTGAAGATCCGCGGACTAGCGGGAGTGGTAATGAGCAGTTCTTC